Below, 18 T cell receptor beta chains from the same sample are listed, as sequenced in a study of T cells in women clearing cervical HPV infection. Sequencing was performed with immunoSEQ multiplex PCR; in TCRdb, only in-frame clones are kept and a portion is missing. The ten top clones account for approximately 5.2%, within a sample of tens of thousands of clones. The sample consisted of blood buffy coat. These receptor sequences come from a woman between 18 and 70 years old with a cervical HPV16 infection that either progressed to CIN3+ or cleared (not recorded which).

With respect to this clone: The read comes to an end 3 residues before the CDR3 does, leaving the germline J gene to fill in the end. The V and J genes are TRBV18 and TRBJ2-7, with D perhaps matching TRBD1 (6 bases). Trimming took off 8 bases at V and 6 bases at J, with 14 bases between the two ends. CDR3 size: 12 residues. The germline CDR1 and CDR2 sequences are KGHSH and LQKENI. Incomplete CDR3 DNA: TGTGCCAGCGCACGCAACAGGGTCGAG. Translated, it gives CASARNRVE. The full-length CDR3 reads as CASARNRVEQYF.

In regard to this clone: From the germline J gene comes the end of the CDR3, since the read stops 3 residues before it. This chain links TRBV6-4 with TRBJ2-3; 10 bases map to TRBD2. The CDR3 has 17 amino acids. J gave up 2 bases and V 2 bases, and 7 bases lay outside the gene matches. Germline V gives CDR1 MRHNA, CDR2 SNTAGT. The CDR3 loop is CASSDLAGAFTTDTQYF. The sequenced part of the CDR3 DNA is TGTGCCAGCAGTGACCTAGCGGGGGCTTTCACCACAGATACG.

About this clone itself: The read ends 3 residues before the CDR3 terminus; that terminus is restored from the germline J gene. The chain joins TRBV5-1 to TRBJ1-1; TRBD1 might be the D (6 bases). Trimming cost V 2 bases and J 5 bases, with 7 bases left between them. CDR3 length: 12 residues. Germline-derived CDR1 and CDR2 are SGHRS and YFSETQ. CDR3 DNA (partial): TGCGCCAGCAGCTTACAGGGTACTGAA. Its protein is CASSLQGTE. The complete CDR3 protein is CASSLQGTEAFF.

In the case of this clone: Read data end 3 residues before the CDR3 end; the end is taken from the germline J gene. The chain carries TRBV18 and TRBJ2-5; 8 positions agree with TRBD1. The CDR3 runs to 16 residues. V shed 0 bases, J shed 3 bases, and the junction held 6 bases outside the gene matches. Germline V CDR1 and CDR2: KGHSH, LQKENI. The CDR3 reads CASSPPDRDLKETQYF. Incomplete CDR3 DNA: TGTGCCAGCTCACCACCGGACAGGGATCTTAAAGAGACC.

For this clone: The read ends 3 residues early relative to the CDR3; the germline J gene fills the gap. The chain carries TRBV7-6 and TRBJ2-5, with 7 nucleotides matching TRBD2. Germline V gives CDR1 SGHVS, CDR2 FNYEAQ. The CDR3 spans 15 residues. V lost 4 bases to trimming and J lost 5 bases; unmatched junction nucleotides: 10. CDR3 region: CASSSLAPRGETQYF. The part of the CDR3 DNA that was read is TGTGCCAGCAGCTCACTAGCGCCCCGGGGGGAGACC.

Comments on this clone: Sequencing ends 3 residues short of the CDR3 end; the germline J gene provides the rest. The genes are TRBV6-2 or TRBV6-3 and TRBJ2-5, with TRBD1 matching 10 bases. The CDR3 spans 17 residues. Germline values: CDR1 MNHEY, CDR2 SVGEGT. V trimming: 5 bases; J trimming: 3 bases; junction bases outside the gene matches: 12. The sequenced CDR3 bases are TGTGCCAGCAGTCGGACTGACAGGGGGCGACTGGAAGAGACC. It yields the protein CASSRTDRGRLEET. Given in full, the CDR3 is CASSRTDRGRLEETQYF.

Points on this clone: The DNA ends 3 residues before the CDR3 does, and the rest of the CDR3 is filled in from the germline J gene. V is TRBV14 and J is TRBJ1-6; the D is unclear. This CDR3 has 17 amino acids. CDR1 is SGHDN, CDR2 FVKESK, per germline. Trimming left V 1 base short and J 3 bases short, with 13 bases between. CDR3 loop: CASSQGWIKGYNSPLHF. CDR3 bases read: TGTGCCAGCAGCCAAGGTTGGATAAAGGGCTATAATTCACCC.

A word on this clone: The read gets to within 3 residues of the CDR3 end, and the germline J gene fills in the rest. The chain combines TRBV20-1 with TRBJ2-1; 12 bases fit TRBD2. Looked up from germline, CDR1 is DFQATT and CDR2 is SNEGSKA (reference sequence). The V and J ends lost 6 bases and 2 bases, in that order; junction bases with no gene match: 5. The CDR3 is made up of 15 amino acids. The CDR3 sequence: CSASTSGGPYNEQFF. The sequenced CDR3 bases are TGCAGTGCAAGCACTAGCGGGGGGCCCTACAATGAG.

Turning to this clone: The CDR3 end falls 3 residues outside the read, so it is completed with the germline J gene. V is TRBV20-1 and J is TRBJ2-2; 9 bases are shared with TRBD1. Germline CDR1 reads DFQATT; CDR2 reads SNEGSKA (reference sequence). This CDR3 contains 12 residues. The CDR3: CSASRTGDKLFF. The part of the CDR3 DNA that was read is TGCAGTGCCAGCCGGACAGGGGATAAG.

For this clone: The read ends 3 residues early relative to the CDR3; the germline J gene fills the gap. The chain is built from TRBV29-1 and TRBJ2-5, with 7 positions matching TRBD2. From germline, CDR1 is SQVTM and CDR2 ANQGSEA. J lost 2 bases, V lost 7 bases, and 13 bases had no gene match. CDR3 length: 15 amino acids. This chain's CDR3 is CSARGRLGGQETQYF. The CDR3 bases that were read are TGCAGCGCCCGCGGGCGCCTCGGGGGGCAAGAGACC.

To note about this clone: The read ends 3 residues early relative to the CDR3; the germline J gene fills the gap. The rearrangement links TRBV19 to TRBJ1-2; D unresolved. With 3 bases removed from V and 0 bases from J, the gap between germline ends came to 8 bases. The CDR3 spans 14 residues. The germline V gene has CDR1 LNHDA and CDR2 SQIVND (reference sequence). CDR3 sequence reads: CASSIGRSNYGYTF. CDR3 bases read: TGTGCCAGTAGTATTGGCAGGTCTAACTATGGC.

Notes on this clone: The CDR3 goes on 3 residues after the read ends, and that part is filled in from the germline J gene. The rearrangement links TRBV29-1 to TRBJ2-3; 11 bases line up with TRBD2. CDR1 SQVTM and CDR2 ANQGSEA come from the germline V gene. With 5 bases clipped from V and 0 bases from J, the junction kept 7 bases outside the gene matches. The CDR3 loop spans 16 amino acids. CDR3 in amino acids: CSVMGASGGSTDTQYF. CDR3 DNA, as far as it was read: TGCAGCGTTATGGGAGCTAGCGGGGGGAGCACAGATACG.

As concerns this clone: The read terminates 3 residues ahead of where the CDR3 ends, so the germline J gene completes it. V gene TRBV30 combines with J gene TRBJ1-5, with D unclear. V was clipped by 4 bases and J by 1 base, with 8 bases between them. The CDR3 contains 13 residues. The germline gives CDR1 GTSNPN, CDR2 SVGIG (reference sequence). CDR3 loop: CAWKSRSNQPQHF. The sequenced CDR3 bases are TGTGCCTGGAAGAGCAGGAGCAATCAGCCC.

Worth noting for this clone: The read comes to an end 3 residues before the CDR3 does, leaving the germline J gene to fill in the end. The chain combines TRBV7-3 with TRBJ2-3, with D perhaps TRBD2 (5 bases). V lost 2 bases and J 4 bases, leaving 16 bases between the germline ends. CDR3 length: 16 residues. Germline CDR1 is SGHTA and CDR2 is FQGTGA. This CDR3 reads CASSLGLRGGADTQYF. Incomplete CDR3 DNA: TGTGCCAGCAGCTTAGGGCTTCGAGGAGGAGCAGATACG.

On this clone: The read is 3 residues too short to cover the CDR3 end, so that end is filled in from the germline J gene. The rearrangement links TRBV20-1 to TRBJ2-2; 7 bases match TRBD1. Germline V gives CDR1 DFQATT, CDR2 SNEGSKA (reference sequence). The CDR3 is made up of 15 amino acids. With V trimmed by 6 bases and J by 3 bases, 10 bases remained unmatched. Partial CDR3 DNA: TGCAGTGCCAAAGCCCCGGGACAGTACACCGGGGAG. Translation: CSAKAPGQYTGE. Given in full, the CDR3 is CSAKAPGQYTGELFF.

Partial CDR3 DNA: TGTGCCACCAGCAAGGCCAGGAGCAATCAGCCG. Translation: CATSKARSNQP. The whole CDR3 protein is CATSKARSNQPQYF. The J gene is TRBJ2-3, the V gene TRBV15; D is unclear. Sequencing ends 3 residues short of the CDR3 end; the germline J gene provides the rest. Germline values: CDR1 LNHNV, CDR2 YYDKDF (reference sequence). The CDR3 runs 14 residues.

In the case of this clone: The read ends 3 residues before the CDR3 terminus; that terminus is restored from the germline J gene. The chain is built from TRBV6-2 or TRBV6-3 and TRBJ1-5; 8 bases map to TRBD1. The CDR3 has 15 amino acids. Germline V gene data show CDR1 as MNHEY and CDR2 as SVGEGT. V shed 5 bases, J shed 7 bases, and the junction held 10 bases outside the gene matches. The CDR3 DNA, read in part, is TGTGCCAGCAGTACCACCGACAGGGGACGACAGCCC. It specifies CASSTTDRGRQP. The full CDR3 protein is CASSTTDRGRQPQHF.

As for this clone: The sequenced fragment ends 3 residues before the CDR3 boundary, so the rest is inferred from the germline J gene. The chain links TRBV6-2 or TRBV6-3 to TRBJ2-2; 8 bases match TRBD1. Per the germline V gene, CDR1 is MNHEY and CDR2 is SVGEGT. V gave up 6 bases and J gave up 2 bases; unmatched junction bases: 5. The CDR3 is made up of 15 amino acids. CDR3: CASRKDRVNTGELFF. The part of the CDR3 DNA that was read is TGTGCCAGCAGAAAGGACAGGGTAAACACCGGGGAG.